Listed below are T cell receptor beta chains from one sample, sequenced in a study of CD4 T cells in relation to SARS-CoV-2 and coronaviruses. Libraries were prepared by immunoSEQ multiplex PCR; TCRdb keeps only in-frame clonotypes and omits some of them. The table has roughly 21,000 clones, around 78% seen once. These receptors have no identified antigens. Material for sequencing was CD4+ T cells from PBMCs, cultured in vitro. The receptors were sampled from a human donor in good health. CDR3s include the opening cysteine and the closing phenylalanine or tryptophan. D genes are given only for firm matches. A row's size may be missing; if present it is once, few, many or a size class.

v_call	clone_size	d_call	j_call	cdr3_aa	cdr3_nt
TRBV7-2	NA	NA	TRBJ2-7	CASSAPGTYEQYF	TGTGCCAGCAGCGCCCCAGGTACCTACGAGCAGTACTTC
TRBV11-2	NA	NA	TRBJ1-2	CASSLNNGFVAGYTF	TGTGCCAGCAGCTTAAATAACGGCTTCGTTGCCGGCTACACCTTC
TRBV24-1	NA	TRBD1	TRBJ2-5	CATSFSGQGRGETQYF	TGTGCCACCAGTTTTTCGGGACAGGGGAGAGGAGAGACCCAGTACTTC
TRBV7-3	NA	TRBD1	TRBJ2-1	CASSPGGPGQYNEQFF	TGTGCCAGCAGTCCAGGTGGCCCGGGACAGTACAATGAGCAGTTCTTC
TRBV5-1	once	NA	TRBJ2-5	CASSRTIGASEKETQYF	TGCGCCAGCAGCAGGACCATTGGGGCCTCAGAAAAAGAGACCCAGTACTTC
TRBV6-1	NA	TRBD2	TRBJ2-1	CASSDGTSGRGNEQFF	TGTGCCAGCAGTGATGGGACTAGCGGGAGAGGCAATGAGCAGTTCTTC
TRBV6-2/TRBV6-3	few	NA	TRBJ2-5	CASSPPEGAQTQYF	TGTGCCAGCAGTCCCCCCGAGGGCGCTCAAACCCAGTACTTC
TRBV2	few	NA	TRBJ2-2	CASTGDTGELFF	TGTGCCAGCACGGGGGACACCGGGGAGCTGTTTTTT
TRBV4-2	NA	NA	TRBJ1-2	CASSQVRGNYGYTF	TGTGCCAGCAGCCAGGTACGGGGGAACTATGGCTACACCTTC
TRBV28	few	NA	TRBJ1-5	CASSLPGLEPQHF	TGTGCCAGCAGTTTACCCGGCTTAGAGCCCCAGCATTTT
TRBV15	NA	NA	TRBJ1-1	CATSRALTPNTEAFF	TGTGCCACCAGCAGAGCCCTGACACCGAACACTGAAGCTTTCTTT
TRBV10-3	NA	TRBD1	TRBJ2-6	CATGQGSNSGANVLTF	TGTGCCACCGGACAGGGGTCAAACTCTGGGGCCAACGTCCTGACTTTC
TRBV15	NA	NA	TRBJ1-2	CATSRGGEYGYTF	TGTGCCACCAGCAGAGGAGGAGAGTATGGCTACACCTTC
TRBV10-3	NA	TRBD1	TRBJ2-2	CAIRTGIDSNTGELFF	TGTGCCATCAGGACAGGGATCGATTCGAACACCGGGGAGCTGTTTTTT
TRBV5-4	NA	TRBD1	TRBJ1-2	CASSYDRGGYTF	TGTGCCAGCAGCTACGACAGGGGAGGCTACACCTTC
TRBV7-3	NA	NA	TRBJ1-1	CASSLIPAKMNTEAFF	TGTGCCAGCAGCTTAATACCAGCCAAGATGAACACTGAAGCTTTCTTT
TRBV5-8	NA	NA	TRBJ2-1	CASIRDQAIYNEQFF	TGTGCCAGCATCCGGGACCAAGCGATATACAATGAGCAGTTCTTC
TRBV18	NA	NA	TRBJ2-1	CASSAGTQENNEQFF	TGTGCCAGCTCAGCCGGGACCCAAGAAAACAATGAGCAGTTCTTC
TRBV6-2/TRBV6-3	NA	NA	TRBJ1-5	CASSYPGAEGPFFRANQPQHF	TGTGCCAGCAGTTACCCCGGCGCGGAGGGTCCTTTTTTTAGGGCAAATCAGCCCCAGCATTTT
TRBV5-4	medium-sized	NA	TRBJ2-1	CASSFYRDSFANEQFF	TGTGCCAGCAGCTTCTACCGGGACTCCTTCGCCAATGAGCAGTTCTTC
TRBV12-3/TRBV12-4	NA	NA	TRBJ2-5	CASSTGGETQYF	TGTGCCAGCAGTACCGGGGGAGAGACCCAGTACTTC
TRBV21-1	NA	NA	TRBJ2-7	CRDPDGNEQYF	TGCCGGGATCCCGACGGGAACGAGCAGTACTTC
TRBV4-1	NA	NA	TRBJ1-5	CASSQVGQPQHF	TGCGCCAGCAGCCAAGTGGGCCAGCCCCAGCATTTT
TRBV6-5	NA	NA	TRBJ1-3	CASSLQRAGNTIYF	TGTGCCAGCAGTTTACAGCGCGCTGGAAACACCATATATTTT
TRBV7-2	NA	NA	TRBJ2-5	CASSLVGGETQYF	TGTGCCAGCAGCTTAGTTGGGGGAGAGACCCAGTACTTC
TRBV6-5	few	NA	TRBJ1-1	CASSLRGGEAFF	TGTGCCAGCAGCCTCCGGGGGGGTGAAGCTTTCTTT
TRBV2	NA	TRBD1	TRBJ1-2	CASSGSGGAGYTF	TGTGCCAGCAGTGGTTCAGGGGGCGCCGGCTACACCTTC
TRBV5-1	NA	NA	TRBJ1-2	CASSLARESFYGYTF	TGCGCCAGCAGCTTGGCTCGGGAGTCCTTCTATGGCTACACCTTC
TRBV2	NA	NA	TRBJ2-7	CASTKVGGWAGASYEQYF	TGTGCCAGCACCAAAGTAGGTGGATGGGCAGGGGCGTCCTACGAGCAGTACTTC
TRBV14	NA	NA	TRBJ1-3	CASSPLGPGNTIYF	TGTGCCAGCAGCCCGCTAGGGCCTGGAAACACCATATATTTT
TRBV9	NA	TRBD1	TRBJ1-3	CASSVGPPTGGGGNTIYF	TGTGCCAGCAGCGTAGGGCCCCCTACAGGGGGCGGTGGAAACACCATATATTTT
TRBV18	few	NA	TRBJ1-5	CASSPGVRGQPQHF	TGTGCCAGCTCACCAGGGGTGCGGGGTCAGCCCCAGCATTTT
TRBV15	NA	TRBD1	TRBJ2-7	CATGQGAGYEQYF	TGTGCCACGGGGCAGGGGGCTGGTTACGAGCAGTACTTC
TRBV11-2	NA	TRBD1	TRBJ2-7	CASSLGLGQPVEQYF	TGTGCCAGCAGCTTAGGTCTGGGACAGCCTGTTGAGCAGTACTTC
TRBV3-1/TRBV3-2	NA	NA	TRBJ1-5	CASSHGIQPQHF	TGTGCCAGCAGCCACGGGATTCAGCCCCAGCATTTT
TRBV14	few	NA	TRBJ1-2	CASSLPGVGGYTF	TGTGCCAGCAGCCTACCAGGGGTAGGTGGCTACACCTTC
TRBV5-1	NA	NA	TRBJ1-2	CASSSGRNSNYGYTF	TGCGCCAGCAGCAGTGGACGGAACTCTAACTATGGCTACACCTTC
TRBV7-9	once	TRBD2	TRBJ2-3	CASSLVVAGGNTDTQYF	TGTGCCAGCAGCTTAGTCGTGGCGGGAGGCAACACAGATACGCAGTATTTT
TRBV7-9	once	NA	TRBJ1-4	CASSRTGGNEKLFF	TGTGCCAGCAGCCGAACGGGAGGTAATGAAAAACTGTTTTTT
TRBV19	NA	NA	TRBJ2-1	CASRPHKYNEQFF	TGTGCCAGTAGGCCACATAAATACAATGAGCAGTTCTTC
TRBV6-5	NA	NA	TRBJ1-2	CASTGTPHSNYGYTF	TGTGCCAGTACCGGGACACCACATTCTAACTATGGCTACACCTTC
TRBV5-1	NA	NA	TRBJ1-2	CASSLQGNYGYTF	TGCGCCAGCAGCCTACAGGGTAACTATGGCTACACCTTC
TRBV27	NA	NA	TRBJ1-4	CASRSVERLNEKLFF	TGTGCCAGCCGCTCGGTCGAACGCCTGAATGAAAAACTGTTTTTT
TRBV9	NA	TRBD2	TRBJ2-3	CASSFGTSGRRTDTQYF	TGTGCCAGCAGCTTCGGGACTAGCGGGAGGCGCACAGATACGCAGTATTTT
TRBV7-2	NA	NA	TRBJ2-7	CASSGGRTYEQYF	TGTGCCAGCAGCGGGGGACGTACCTACGAGCAGTACTTC
TRBV10-1	few	NA	TRBJ1-6	CASSPQGKESPLHF	TGCGCCAGCAGCCCCCAGGGGAAGGAATCACCCCTCCACTTT
TRBV3-1/TRBV3-2	NA	NA	TRBJ1-3	CASSQEGSGNTIYF	TGTGCCAGCAGCCAAGAGGGATCTGGAAACACCATATATTTT
TRBV2	NA	NA	TRBJ1-1	CASSLDILQTEAFF	TGTGCCAGCAGTTTGGACATCCTCCAAACTGAAGCTTTCTTT
TRBV25-1	NA	TRBD1	TRBJ1-3	CASSGQGLFGNTIYF	TGTGCCAGCAGTGGACAGGGATTATTTGGAAACACCATATATTTT
TRBV9	NA	TRBD1	TRBJ1-2	CASSVGWDRGGYTF	TGTGCCAGCAGCGTAGGATGGGACAGGGGGGGCTACACCTTC
TRBV11-1	NA	NA	TRBJ1-1	CASSQDGITEAFF	TGTGCCAGCAGCCAAGACGGAATCACTGAAGCTTTCTTT
TRBV2	once	NA	TRBJ1-2	CASRARQGNYGYTF	TGTGCCAGCAGGGCCCGGCAGGGGAACTATGGCTACACCTTC
TRBV10-1	few	NA	TRBJ1-1	CASSIASGTEAFF	TGCGCCAGCAGCATTGCCTCAGGCACTGAAGCTTTCTTT
TRBV9	NA	NA	TRBJ2-7	CASSVGTVGEQYF	TGTGCCAGCAGCGTAGGGACCGTCGGGGAGCAGTACTTC
TRBV10-3	NA	TRBD2	TRBJ2-3	CAITPGLAGGSGRPHTQYF	TGTGCCATCACCCCGGGACTAGCGGGAGGCTCAGGGCGCCCGCATACGCAGTATTTT
TRBV4-1	NA	NA	TRBJ1-4	CASSQDSFNEKLFF	TGCGCCAGCAGCCAGGACAGCTTTAATGAAAAACTGTTTTTT
TRBV7-9	NA	NA	TRBJ2-1	CASSLAEGNEQFF	TGTGCCAGCAGCTTAGCTGAGGGGAATGAGCAGTTCTTC
TRBV28	NA	TRBD1	TRBJ1-5	CASSPQTGPGQPQHF	TGTGCCAGCAGTCCCCAGACAGGGCCGGGGCAGCCCCAGCATTTT
TRBV10-3	NA	NA	TRBJ1-1	CAIMRGEGTEAFF	TGTGCCATCATGAGGGGAGAGGGCACTGAAGCTTTCTTT
TRBV5-6	once	NA	TRBJ2-1	CASTLVRQRSYNEQFF	TGTGCCAGCACCCTCGTGAGGCAAAGGTCCTACAATGAGCAGTTCTTC